The rows below give T cell receptor beta chains drawn from one sample of a study of cytomegalovirus exposure and HLA in healthy donors. Produced via immunoSEQ multiplex PCR; TCRdb's table is partial and in-frame only. In the table there are roughly 63,000 clones, 71% of which are singletons. The material sequenced was PBMCs. All receptors come from a man aged 50 to 59 in good health and CMV-seropositive. Each CDR3 is given with its conserved first and last residue. D genes are given only for firm matches. Size tells how often a clone was seen (once, few, many) or the class of an expanded clone, and some rows leave it out.

v_gene	d_gene	j_gene	abundance	CDR3nt	CDR3aa
TRBV7-9	TRBD1	TRBJ2-7	-	TGTGCCAGCAGCTTAACCTCGGGACAGGGCTCCTACGAGCAGTACTTC	CASSLTSGQGSYEQYF
TRBV6-5	-	TRBJ2-2	few	TGTGCCAGCAGTTACGACCAGGGGAGTTCCGGGGAGCTGTTTTTT	CASSYDQGSSGELFF
TRBV5-1	TRBD2	TRBJ2-5	-	TGCGCCAGCAGCTTGGGTAGCGGGAAAGAGACCCAGTACTTC	CASSLGSGKETQYF
TRBV5-6	-	TRBJ1-1	few	TGTGCCAGCAGCTTGTCAGCCGGGGGGGACACTGAAGCTTTCTTT	CASSLSAGGDTEAFF
TRBV19	-	TRBJ1-5	-	TGTGCCAGTCGGGAGGGAACGAGCAATCAGCCCCAGCATTTT	CASREGTSNQPQHF
TRBV2	-	TRBJ1-1	-	TGTGCCACCGGGGGGGGCCGGGAGGCTTTCTTT	CATGGGREAFF
TRBV29-1	-	TRBJ2-1	-	TGCAGCGTTGACGGCGGGGACTCCTACAATGAGCAGTTCTTC	CSVDGGDSYNEQFF
TRBV7-9	TRBD2	TRBJ2-1	-	TGTGCCAGCAGCGCCGGGAGTATTGGGGGGGGTGAGCAGTTCTTC	CASSAGSIGGGEQFF
TRBV7-9	-	TRBJ1-5	few	TGTGCCAGCAGCTTGGGGGGGGCGCGGGGAAGCAACGCCAATCAGCCCCAGCATTTT	CASSLGGARGSNANQPQHF
TRBV19	-	TRBJ1-2	-	TGTGCCAGTAGTATATCCAGCTATGGCTACACCTTC	CASSISSYGYTF
TRBV4-1	TRBD1	TRBJ1-2	few	TGCGCCAGCAGCCAAGAGACAGGGATGAGCTATGGCTACACCTTC	CASSQETGMSYGYTF
TRBV5-5	-	TRBJ2-5	-	TGTGCCAGCAGCTTGGGTGGGGACAAGTACCAAGAGACCCAGTACTTC	CASSLGGDKYQETQYF
TRBV7-6	TRBD1	TRBJ1-5	-	TGTGCCAGCAGCTTGGGACAGGGAGGTCAGCCCCAGCATTTT	CASSLGQGGQPQHF
TRBV29-1	-	TRBJ2-5	few	TGCAGCGTCGGACAGCTCCAAGAGACCCAGTACTTC	CSVGQLQETQYF
TRBV10-3	TRBD1	TRBJ2-1	few	TGTGCCATCAGTGAGGGCGACAAGGGACAGGGCAATGAGCAGTTCTTC	CAISEGDKGQGNEQFF
TRBV30	TRBD1	TRBJ1-6	-	TGTGCCTGGAAGACAGGGGGCGCGATCACCCTCCACTTT	CAWKTGGAITLHF